This T cell receptor beta chain appears in the sequencing data of a study of identical twins. Study outcomes and limitations: Out-of-frame TCR alpha sharing in monozygotic twins exceeded recombination model predictions. Compared with unrelated sharing, twin-shared out-of-frame alpha sequences had more low-probability sequences. Abundant beta clonotypes from cord blood bore fewer insertions; memory repertoires lacked this pattern.

The CDR3 contains 15 residues. Trimming stripped 0 bases from V and 7 bases from J, with 11 bases between. Germline V gene lookup returns CDR1 SGDLS and CDR2 YYNGEE. On this clonotype itself: Its antigen remains unknown.

Template switching created a universal primer site, and the cDNA included unique molecular identifiers. TCRdb reprocessed the 5' RACE reads with MiXCR, giving one entry per CDR3 protein. The table shows 1.5 million to 2 million distinct CDR3 sequences, with about 32% occurring only once. The sequence was collected from a newborn girl in good health. The sample consisted of cord blood. V is TRBV9 and J is TRBJ1-6; D gene ambiguous. The CDR3 here is CASSVVGGTNSPLHF. The CDR3 DNA reads as TGTGCCAGCAGCGTAGTGGGAGGAACGAATTCACCCCTCCACTTT.